A selection of T cell receptor beta chains follows, all from one sample in a study of T cell responses to AZD1222 COVID-19 vaccine. Measured with immunoSEQ multiplex PCR; TCRdb has only the in-frame clones, and not every one. The sample holds roughly 100,000 clones, approximately 90% seen once. The sample consisted of peripheral blood, taken on day 0 of AZD1222 vaccination. These receptor sequences come from an adult in good health. Both conserved end residues are part of each CDR3. Each record gives: CDR3 protein, CDR3 DNA, V gene, clone size, D gene, J gene. D genes are given only for firm matches. Part of the rows lack a size; the others show once, few, many or a class for expanded clones.

CASTGGLNEQYF	TGCGCCAGTACAGGGGGCCTCAACGAGCAGTACTTC	TRBV5-1	NA	TRBD1	TRBJ2-7
CASSLGKGAQNYGYTF	TGTGCCAGCAGTTTAGGGAAGGGGGCGCAAAACTATGGCTACACCTTC	TRBV27	NA	TRBD1	TRBJ1-2
CASSQGAQNIQYF	TGTGCCAGCAGCCAGGGGGCCCAAAACATTCAGTACTTC	TRBV7-8	NA	TRBD1	TRBJ2-4
CASSLRDNEQFF	TGTGCCAGCAGCTTACGGGACAATGAGCAGTTCTTC	TRBV7-9	few	NA	TRBJ2-1
CASIRDRVNYEQYF	TGTGCCAGCATTAGGGACCGAGTGAACTACGAGCAGTACTTC	TRBV28	few	NA	TRBJ2-7
CASSPSRGDSPLHF	TGTGCCAGCTCACCATCCAGGGGTGATTCACCCCTCCACTTT	TRBV18	few	NA	TRBJ1-6
CASTPGTGGWETQYF	TGTGCCAGCACCCCGGGGACAGGGGGGTGGGAGACCCAGTACTTC	TRBV27	NA	TRBD1	TRBJ2-5
CASSSAGGALGEQYF	TGTGCCAGCAGTTCCGCGGGAGGGGCCCTAGGGGAGCAGTACTTC	TRBV5-4	NA	TRBD2	TRBJ2-7
CASSPREGEQYF	TGTGCCAGCTCACCAAGGGAGGGCGAGCAGTACTTC	TRBV18	NA	TRBD2	TRBJ2-7
CASTDRGLSGNTIYF	TGTGCCAGCACCGACAGGGGGCTATCTGGAAACACCATATATTTT	TRBV25-1	NA	TRBD1	TRBJ1-3
CASSHFRLLGEKLFF	TGTGCCAGCAGCCACTTTCGGCTCCTGGGAGAAAAACTGTTTTTT	TRBV4-2	NA	NA	TRBJ1-4
CASSLAVGQHNQPQHF	TGTGCCAGCAGCTTAGCTGTCGGACAGCATAATCAGCCCCAGCATTTT	TRBV7-9	few	NA	TRBJ1-5
CASSGAGSYNEQFF	TGTGCCAGCAGTGGGGCAGGGTCCTACAATGAGCAGTTCTTC	TRBV2	NA	NA	TRBJ2-1
CASSLAGTGGAGYTF	TGTGCCAGCAGCCTCGCGGGGACAGGAGGGGCTGGCTACACCTTC	TRBV28	NA	TRBD1	TRBJ1-2
CASSFGGGAYNEQFF	TGTGCCAGCAGCTTCGGCGGGGGAGCCTACAATGAGCAGTTCTTC	TRBV5-4	NA	TRBD2	TRBJ2-1
CASSLAGVQYNEQFF	TGTGCCAGCAGCCTAGCGGGAGTTCAGTACAATGAGCAGTTCTTC	TRBV6-5	NA	TRBD2	TRBJ2-1
CASSSIAGNSYEQYF	TGTGCCAGCAGCTCCATAGCGGGAAACTCCTACGAGCAGTACTTC	TRBV7-8	NA	TRBD2	TRBJ2-7
CASTGTLYNEQFF	TGTGCCAGCACCGGGACACTCTACAATGAGCAGTTCTTC	TRBV19	NA	NA	TRBJ2-1
CASSPLGGRNTEAFF	TGTGCCAGCAGCCCCTTGGGGGGACGGAACACTGAAGCTTTCTTT	TRBV3-1/TRBV3-2	NA	NA	TRBJ1-1
CASSFGSSYNSPLHF	TGTGCCAGCAGCTTCGGGAGCTCCTATAATTCACCCCTCCACTTT	TRBV5-4	NA	NA	TRBJ1-6
CASSIPQGGTGELFF	TGTGCCAGTAGTATCCCCCAGGGAGGCACCGGGGAGCTGTTTTTT	TRBV19	NA	NA	TRBJ2-2
CASSSAGQLYNEQFF	TGTGCCAGCAGTTCAGCGGGCCAACTTTACAATGAGCAGTTCTTC	TRBV28	NA	NA	TRBJ2-1
CASINPREGNYGYTF	TGTGCCAGCATTAACCCCCGGGAGGGGAACTATGGCTACACCTTC	TRBV6-5	NA	NA	TRBJ1-2
CATSDLRTEPYNEQFF	TGTGCCACCAGTGATCTTCGGACAGAGCCCTACAATGAGCAGTTCTTC	TRBV24-1	NA	NA	TRBJ2-1
CASSFPSGVLYEQYF	TGTGCCAGCAGTTTCCCATCAGGGGTTCTCTACGAGCAGTACTTC	TRBV28	NA	NA	TRBJ2-7